This record looks at one T cell receptor beta chain sequence and its context. Its target is unknown. The sample belongs to a study of T cells expressing NK-cell markers. Study-level background: Just one sequenced donor of eight was HCMV-seronegative, while seven were seropositive.

General study points: Expanded NKG2C+ T cell clones were not confirmed as HCMV-specific. Several donors' CD3+CD56-NKG2C+ cells were dominated by the same clonotypes.

TCRdb re-called the 5' RACE reads; one entry per CDR3 protein, DNA not given. Its listing shows some 460,000 distinct CDR3 sequences. CDR1 is MGHRA, CDR2 YSYEKL, per germline. The CDR3 covers 20 residues. Input material: blood T cells: a sorted CD56 or NKG2C T cell subset, CD4+ or CD8+ T cells, or bulk PBMC T cells (not recorded which). V is TRBV4-1 and J is TRBJ2-1; the TCRdb call, TRBD2, lacks DNA for checking. This TCR came from a woman aged 50 to 60 in good health. This chain's CDR3 is CASSQGGGISPSGRAREQFF.